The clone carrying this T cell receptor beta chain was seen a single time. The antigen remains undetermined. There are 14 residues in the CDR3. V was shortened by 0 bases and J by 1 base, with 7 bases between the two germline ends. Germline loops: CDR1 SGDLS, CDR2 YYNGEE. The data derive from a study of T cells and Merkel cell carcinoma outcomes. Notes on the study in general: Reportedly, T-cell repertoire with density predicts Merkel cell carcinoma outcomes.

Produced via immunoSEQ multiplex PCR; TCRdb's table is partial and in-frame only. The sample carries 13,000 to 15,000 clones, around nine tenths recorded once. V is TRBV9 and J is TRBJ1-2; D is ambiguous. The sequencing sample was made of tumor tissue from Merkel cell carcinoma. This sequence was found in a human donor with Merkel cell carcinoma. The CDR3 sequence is CASSVGGYNYGYTF. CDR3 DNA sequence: TGTGCCAGCAGCGTAGGCGGATATAACTATGGCTACACCTTC.